This is a list of T cell receptor beta chains from one sample in a study of cytomegalovirus exposure and HLA in healthy donors. Method: immunoSEQ multiplex PCR; TCRdb's copy keeps in-frame clones and lacks some. This sample has around 100,000 clones, with around 85% found just once. Source material: PBMCs. The origin of the receptors is a man aged 35 to 55 in good health and CMV-seropositive. Each CDR3 is given without its conserved first and last residue.

v_call cdr3_aa
TRBV4-2 ASSQGFMNTEAF
TRBV21-1 ASSKSHSWLQETQY
TRBV1 TSSQVLAGGLETQY
TRBV5-1 ASSPGPAYEQY
TRBV2 ASTSTLSPLH
TRBV7-9 ASSSGPRSGNTIY
TRBV6-1 ASSPGLYVGAF
TRBV30 AWSVRTGGAGYT
TRBV7-2 ASAGGRRSSYEQY
TRBV15 ATSRDTRGLSYGYT
TRBV19 ASSPSTGRDEQY
TRBV6-5 ASSLVLDSGNTIY
TRBV30 AWSVQVEKLF
TRBV27 ASSRSTDTQY
TRBV6-4 ASSDSSKADTQY
TRBV30 AWIHITGAEAF
TRBV11-1 ASSLEVAASYEQY
TRBV19 ASSRERDHSYEQY
TRBV9 ASSVGVGGPRAF
TRBV10-3 AISDLGTASYEQY
TRBV5-1 ASSLGGGNLYEQY
TRBV5-5 ASSLAFPGQGNQPQH
TRBV6-5 ASSYSGGSDYGYT
TRBV2 ASSKRYTDTQY
TRBV5-1 ASSLWWESSGANVLT
TRBV30 AWSSRQGRSNQPQH
TRBV30 AWSGLAGKEQF
TRBV9 ASSVDGSGVYEQY
TRBV5-6 ASSFVSEQY
TRBV5-6 ASSSPSIGTGFGANVLT
TRBV5-4 ASSFRAGGADTQY
TRBV25-1 ASSEAGRDTEAF
TRBV11-2 ASSFGTTHNEQF
TRBV5-1 ASSSAAGGPGGELF
TRBV30 AWSVYSGDYEQY
TRBV28 ASSLHRGRKNTEAF
TRBV6-5 ASSRDSPNYGYT
TRBV4-1 ASSPSGNTGAF
TRBV7-6 ASSSEQGVSYEQY
TRBV5-1 ASSLGGGQPQH
TRBV28 ASSEPPGQGIADTQY
TRBV10-3 AISVVRASDNEQF
TRBV4-2 ASSQGELTNEKLF
TRBV28 ASSSGQVNEKLF
TRBV6-1 ASSVGGMDSQY
TRBV18 ASSPGQANTGELF
TRBV9 ASSRREYEQY
TRBV5-1 ASSRGLPAGNTIY
TRBV11-3 ASSLVLSLAGVEQF
TRBV7-2 ASSPGTRSYNEQF
TRBV5-5 ASSLVSVVETQY